The entry below describes one TCR beta chain. Antigen: not known. V lost 4 bases and J lost 6; bases outside the gene matches: 8. CDR1 and CDR2 from the germline V gene are SNHLY and FYNNEI. CDR3 length: 15 amino acids. This sample was included in a study of vaccination and CD4 T cells after COVID-19. On the study more broadly: The cells in question were stimulated using overlapping spike peptides derived from SARS-CoV-2, HCoV-NL63, HCoV-OC43 and HCoV-229E.

Oncomine TCR Beta short-read sequencing was applied to DNA from cultured CD4+ T cells. It was cultured CD4+ T cells from which genomic DNA was extracted. Each CDR3 protein gets one entry after TCRdb re-called the PCR reads with MiXCR. The repertoire holds about 5,700 distinct CDR3 sequences, with 35% to 45% as singletons. Regarding treatment: roughly 11-day PBMC culture with coronavirus spike peptide pools or control peptides (ViraFEST assay). CD4+ T cells of the unexposed donor were collected before the COVID-19 pandemic (2011-2018). Using peptide pools, antigen-specific T cells were expanded in ViraFEST before TCRs were sequenced.

The sample comprised CD4+ T cells from blood, cultured in vitro. This chain links TRBV2 with TRBJ2-2; 7 nucleotides agree with TRBD2. The TCR originated in a human donor in good health. This CDR3 is CASSALFTSAGELFF. CDR3 sequence (DNA): TGTGCCAGCAGTGCACTCTTCACTAGCGCCGGGGAGCTGTTTTTT.